The sequence of this T cell receptor beta chain was determined in a study of early T cells in non-severe SARS-CoV-2 infection. Whole-study context: Sequencing was performed on bulk RNA from unsorted whole blood, leaving chains unpaired. Study-level points and caveats: VDJdb-based matching was biased toward anti-spike CD8 responses and missed private and CD4 specificities.

This clonotype occurred many times. Its cognate antigen is unknown. Molecules of cDNA were individually given unique molecular identifiers that were attached to them. TCRdb re-analysed the 5' RACE reads in MiXCR, keeping a single row per CDR3 protein. The repertoire has 90,000 to 100,000 distinct CDR3 sequences, approximately 13% of them found once; the top ten carry 2% to 2.5%. The germline gives CDR1 SGHAT, CDR2 FQNNGV. The V end lost 5 bases, the J end lost 2 bases, and 8 bases lay between the germline ends. The CDR3 covers 13 residues. This receptor was taken from an adult who was a healthcare worker with PCR-confirmed SARS-CoV-2 infection or an uninfected control (not recorded which). The chain recombines TRBV11-2 with TRBJ2-3; maybe TRBD1 (5 bases). The sequencing sample was made of whole blood. CDR3 sequence reads: CASSRQITDTQYF. CDR3 DNA: TGTGCCAGCAGCCGACAGATCACAGATACGCAGTATTTT.